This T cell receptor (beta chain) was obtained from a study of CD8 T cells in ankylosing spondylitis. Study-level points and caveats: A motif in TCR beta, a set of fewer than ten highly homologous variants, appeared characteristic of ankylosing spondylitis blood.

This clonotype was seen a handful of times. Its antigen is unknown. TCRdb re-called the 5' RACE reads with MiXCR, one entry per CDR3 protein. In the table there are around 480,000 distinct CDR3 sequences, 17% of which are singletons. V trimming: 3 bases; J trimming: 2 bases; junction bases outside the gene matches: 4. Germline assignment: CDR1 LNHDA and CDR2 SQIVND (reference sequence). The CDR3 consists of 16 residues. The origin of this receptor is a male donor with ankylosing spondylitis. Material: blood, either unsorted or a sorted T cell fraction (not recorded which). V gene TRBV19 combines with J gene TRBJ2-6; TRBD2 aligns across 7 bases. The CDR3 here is CASSIRGVAGANVLTF. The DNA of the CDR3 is TGTGCCAGTAGTATCCGGGGGGTCGCTGGGGCCAACGTCCTGACTTTC.